This TCR beta chain was identified during a study of cytomegalovirus exposure and HLA in healthy donors. Findings of the study overall: Listed as cytomegalovirus-associated were 150 to 200 TCR beta chains. The analysis excluded some indistinguishable V segments, including TRBV6-2 and TRBV6-3. In an earlier analysis, in under 700 donors, most V segments appeared productive either ~87% or ~30% of the time.

Details on this clone: Its matching antigen is unknown.

J was trimmed by 2 bases and V by 7 bases; bases with no gene match: 6. The germline gives CDR1 MNHEY, CDR2 SMNVEV (reference sequence). CDR3 length: 14 residues. Use of 60 Vbeta and 13 Jbeta primers characterized the PCR. The repertoire was sequenced with immunoSEQ multiplex PCR; TCRdb's copy has only in-frame clones and lacks some. The sample yields some 180,000 clones, 85% seen once. The TCR comes from a woman aged 50 to 60 in good health and CMV-seronegative. The V call is TRBV27, the J call TRBJ2-7; 9 bases fit TRBD2. Sequencing was done on a sample of PBMCs. The DNA of the CDR3 is TGTGCCAGCACCAGTAGCGGGGGAACCTACGAGCAGTACTTC. Its protein product is CASTSSGGTYEQYF.